These T cell receptor beta chains were read from a single sample in a study of T cell repertoires in cytomegalovirus infection. MiXCR, applied by TCRdb to the reads, yields one record per CDR3 protein. The table has approximately 340,000 distinct CDR3 sequences, just under 30% seen once. Their target antigens are unknown. The input for sequencing was cultured PBMCs, taken from culture after CMV antigen stimulation. These receptors were collected from a human donor in good health (CMV status not recorded). Some clones in this sample may be carry-over from other donors' samples. CDR3s include the opening cysteine and the closing phenylalanine or tryptophan. Fields, in order: D gene, clone size, J gene, CDR3 length, V gene, CDR3 protein, CDR3 DNA. D genes are given only for firm matches. Size is stated for part of the rows, as once, few or many counts, or as a class when the clone is expanded.

-	-	TRBJ1-1	15	TRBV7-9	CASSSPTGPDTEAFF	TGTGCCAGCAGCTCCCCCACAGGGCCCGACACTGAAGCTTTCTTT
TRBD1	-	TRBJ1-4	19	TRBV7-9	CASSSETGTVYSTNEKLFF	TGTGCCAGCAGCTCCGAGACAGGGACTGTCTATTCAACTAATGAAAAACTGTTTTTT
TRBD2	many	TRBJ2-7	15	TRBV10-3	CAIRDTLAGNYEQYF	TGTGCCATCAGAGATACTCTAGCGGGAAACTACGAGCAGTACTTC
-	many	TRBJ2-5	16	TRBV7-6	CASSLSPGHYQETQYF	TGTGCCAGCAGCTTAAGCCCGGGACACTACCAAGAGACCCAGTACTTC
TRBD2	few	TRBJ2-2	17	TRBV4-2	CASSQTLAGVNTGELFF	TGTGCCAGCAGCCAAACCCTAGCGGGGGTGAACACCGGGGAGCTGTTTTTT
-	few	TRBJ2-5	15	TRBV7-2	CASSFRAGSGETQYF	TGTGCCAGCAGCTTCCGGGCGGGGAGTGGGGAGACCCAGTACTTC
TRBD1	-	TRBJ1-1	15	TRBV7-3	CASSTTGARNTEAFF	TGTGCCAGCAGCACAACAGGGGCGCGGAACACTGAAGCTTTCTTT
TRBD1	-	TRBJ2-2	13	TRBV2	CGHRDRDTGELFF	TGTGGCCACCGGGACAGAGACACCGGGGAGCTGTTTTTT
TRBD2	-	TRBJ2-3	17	TRBV11-2	CASSLDYPSGRADTQYF	TGTGCCAGCAGCTTAGATTACCCTAGCGGGAGGGCAGATACGCAGTATTTT
-	-	TRBJ2-2	14	TRBV2	CASSAGPNTGELFF	TGTGCCAGCAGTGCGGGACCGAACACCGGGGAGCTGTTTTTT
-	-	TRBJ1-1	14	TRBV6-1	CASSELGWETEAFF	TGTGCCAGCAGTGAATTGGGGTGGGAGACTGAAGCTTTCTTT
-	-	TRBJ1-4	16	TRBV25-1	CASSESTGATNEKLFF	TGTGCCAGCAGTGAATCCACAGGCGCAACTAATGAAAAACTGTTTTTT
TRBD2	-	TRBJ2-7	18	TRBV10-3	CAISESDIAGGVAYEQYF	TGTGCCATCAGTGAGTCGGACATAGCGGGAGGTGTTGCCTACGAGCAGTACTTC
-	-	TRBJ2-3	14	TRBV19	CASSIKASTDTQYF	TGTGCCAGTAGTATTAAAGCGAGCACAGATACGCAGTATTTT
TRBD2	few	TRBJ2-3	16	TRBV27	CASREIAGDWTDTQYF	TGTGCCAGCAGAGAAATAGCGGGAGATTGGACAGATACGCAGTATTTT
TRBD2	many	TRBJ2-7	18	TRBV7-2	CASSLTGGTSGRAYEQYF	TGTGCCAGCAGCCTGACGGGTGGGACTAGCGGGAGAGCGTACGAGCAGTACTTC
-	-	TRBJ1-2	10	TRBV5-4	CASSLSGYTF	TGTGCCAGCAGCTTAAGTGGCTACACCTTC
-	-	TRBJ2-1	17	TRBV19	CASSIDWASVTVNEQFF	TGTGCCAGTAGTATAGATTGGGCCTCAGTAACAGTGAATGAGCAGTTCTTC
-	medium-sized	TRBJ2-6	15	TRBV7-6	CATGTRNSGANVLTF	TGTGCCACCGGGACACGCAACTCTGGGGCCAACGTCCTGACTTTC
TRBD1	-	TRBJ1-6	15	TRBV12-3/TRBV12-4	CASSFRRQGLEPLHF	TGTGCCAGCAGTTTTCGGAGACAGGGGTTGGAACCCCTCCACTTT
-	many	TRBJ1-2	14	TRBV7-2	CASSLDGLSYGYTF	TGTGCCAGCAGCTTAGACGGCCTCTCGTATGGCTACACCTTC
-	few	TRBJ2-3	13	TRBV27	CASSLLGSDTQYF	TGTGCCAGCAGTTTGCTTGGGTCAGATACGCAGTATTTT
-	-	TRBJ2-7	12	TRBV6-6	CASGMDSYEQYF	TGTGCCAGCGGGATGGACAGCTACGAGCAGTACTTC
TRBD1	few	TRBJ2-3	15	TRBV7-9	CASSRGQGSTDTQYF	TGTGCCAGCAGCCGTGGACAGGGGAGCACAGATACGCAGTATTTT
-	few	TRBJ1-2	12	TRBV5-6	CASSLAQGGYTF	TGTGCCAGCAGCCTTGCACAGGGTGGCTACACCTTC
-	-	TRBJ2-1	15	TRBV6-6	CASSYSVGEGHEQFF	TGTGCCAGCAGTTACTCGGTGGGAGAGGGTCATGAGCAGTTCTTC
-	few	TRBJ1-2	14	TRBV18	CASSPPPGTAGYTF	TGTGCCAGCTCACCACCCCCGGGCACCGCTGGCTACACCTTC
-	few	TRBJ1-1	13	TRBV7-9	CASSFTVNTEAFF	TGTGCCAGCAGCTTTACAGTCAACACTGAAGCTTTCTTT
-	-	TRBJ1-6	14	TRBV7-8	CATTFSSYNSPLHF	TGTGCCACTACTTTCTCCTCCTATAATTCACCCCTCCACTTT